The clone carrying this TCR beta chain was observed a handful of times. Its antigen remains unknown. This sample was taken from a study of T-cell memory formation after mild COVID-19. In the study overall: TCR clustering was largely donor specific. Study findings and constraints: Day 15 to 85 contracting clones showed balanced CD4/CD8; later expanders leaned CD4+.

Germline-derived CDR1 and CDR2 are MNHEY and SVGEGT. Trimming pared 2 bases from V and 5 bases from J, leaving 12 bases between. This CDR3 comprises 14 residues. MiXCR was run by TCRdb on the 5' RACE reads, yielding one entry per CDR3 protein. The repertoire holds around 470,000 distinct CDR3 sequences, with around 20% as singletons. The V gene is TRBV6-2 or TRBV6-3, the J gene TRBJ1-1; D is unresolved. Sequenced material: PBMCs or a T cell subset sorted from them (not recorded which). This clonotype originated in an adult woman who had mild COVID-19 (a few samples of this study predate the infection). Cell type and time point are not known. CDR3 in amino acids: CASSYSRGYTEAFF. Here the CDR3 DNA reads TGTGCCAGCAGTTACAGCCGGGGTTATACTGAAGCTTTCTTT.